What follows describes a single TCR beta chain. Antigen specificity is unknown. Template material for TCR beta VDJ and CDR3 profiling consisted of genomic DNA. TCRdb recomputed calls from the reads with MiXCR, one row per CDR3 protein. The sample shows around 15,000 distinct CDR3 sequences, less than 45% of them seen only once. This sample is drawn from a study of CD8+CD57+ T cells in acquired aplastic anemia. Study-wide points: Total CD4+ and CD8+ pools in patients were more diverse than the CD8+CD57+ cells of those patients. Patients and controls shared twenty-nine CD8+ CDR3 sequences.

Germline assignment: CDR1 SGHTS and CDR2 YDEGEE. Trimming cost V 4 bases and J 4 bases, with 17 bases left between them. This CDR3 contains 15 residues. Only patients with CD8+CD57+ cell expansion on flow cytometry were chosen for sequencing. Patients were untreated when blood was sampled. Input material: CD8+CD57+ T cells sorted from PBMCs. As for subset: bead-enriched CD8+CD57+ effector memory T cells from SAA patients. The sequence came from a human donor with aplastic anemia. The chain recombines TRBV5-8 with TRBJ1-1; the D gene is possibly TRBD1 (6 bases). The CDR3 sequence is CASSQNTGSGTEAFF. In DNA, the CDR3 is TGTGCCAGCAGCCAAAACACAGGGTCGGGCACTGAAGCTTTCTTT.